This entry concerns a single TCR beta chain. The clone's antigen remains unknown. Nothing much larger sits one base from this clone, and base qualities are not available. TCRbeta CDR3 regions were amplified from genomic DNA by means of the immunoSEQ Assay, a bias-controlled multiplex PCR. As for how the authors treated the data: Within the assay, amplification of reference gene primers was used to estimate how many nucleated cells each sample contained. To quantify the absolute abundance of each unique TCRbeta CDR3 rearrangement, sequence reads were collapsed and filtered. For each sample, productive Simpson clonality was calculated by taking the square root of Simpson's diversity index across productive rearrangements. Here the immuneACCESS table is served through TCRdb, limited to in-frame sequences with V and J called. Missing clones are a known gap in these copies; in checked studies unresolved V genes cover under half, and the rest lacks a known reason. The V and J calls and clone size come from that table; D and trimming were worked out from the DNA. This sample has around 250,000 clones in its table, and about nine tenths of those were observed once. 2.2% of the sample comes from the top ten.

Another Seattle source contributed samples from volunteer blood donors who had recovered from COVID-19. Each collaborating institution followed its own protocols to collect whole blood in K2EDTA tubes. For TCRbeta analysis, collaborator samples were shipped as frozen whole blood, as isolated PBMCs, or as DNA extracted from either sample type. The germline V gene yields SQVTM for CDR1 and ANQGSEA for CDR2. From cysteine to phenylalanine, the CDR3 is 14 amino acids long. Only the CDR3 region is kept as DNA, spanning 42 bases read in frame from base 1. At the junction V is shortened by 2 bases and J by 2 bases, with 9 bases in between. The sample originates from a study of blood T cell repertoires in COVID-19 (dated by TCRdb to between 2020 and 2021). Background on the whole study: The collaborator samples originated in the United States, Italy and Spain and spanned the acute and convalescent phases of COVID-19. The prospective study material was composed of cDNA or gDNA derived from T cells, B-cell-depleted T cells, or PBMCs. The dataset comprised deeply sampled blood TCRbeta repertoires from subjects exposed to, actively infected with, or recovered from COVID-19. The repertoires were made available in a free public database intended to serve as a resource for research on the immune response to SARS-CoV-2. Samples were obtained from the ongoing ImmuneRACE study (first 160 participants) and from some 1,200 subjects provided by 6 global collaborators. Sample metadata almost always included a de-identified subject ID, COVID-19 status, age in years and sex. Where available, HLA class I and class II types were obtained from metadata supplied by the sample provider rather than from assay-based typing. Overall study outcomes, separate from this receptor: Clinical and demographic metadata were provided uncurated, with the amount varying by source and participant.

The material sequenced was peripheral blood. This clonotype originated in a man aged 25 to 40 who had recovered from COVID-19. Here the chain combines TRBV29-1 and TRBJ2-2, with the D segment identity uncertain. The CDR3 protein: CSVEWQTNTGELFF. The DNA reads TGCAGCGTTGAATGGCAGACTAACACCGGGGAGCTGTTTTTT.